Following are 6 T cell receptor beta chains from one sample sequenced in a study of blood T cells in healthy people across ages. A second about 7 to 11 cycle PCR used barcoded and J-beta primers. TCRdb recomputed calls from the 5' RACE reads with MiXCR, one row per CDR3 protein. This table holds hundreds of thousands of distinct CDR3 sequences, about 34% found once. The sample was blood. The receptors here all came from a woman over 75 in good health.

This clonotype was seen ten or more times. The V call is TRBV6-5, the J call TRBJ2-3; 9 bases align to TRBD2. This CDR3 region has 13 residues. CDR1 is MNHEY and CDR2 is SVGAGI in the germline V gene. V shed 3 bases, J shed 7 bases, and the junction held 2 bases outside the gene matches. The DNA of the CDR3 is TGTGCCAGCAGTTATAGCGGGGGATATACGCAGTATTTT. Protein sequence: CASSYSGGYTQYF.

This clonotype was counted a few times. DNA for the CDR3: TGCAGCGTTGAAACGTGGGAGGGTCCCTACAATGAGCAGTACTTC. Translation: CSVETWEGPYNEQYF. The chain recombines TRBV29-1 with TRBJ2-1; 7 bases are a match to TRBD2. The DNA end lines up better with TRBJ2-7; the J call may be wrong. CDR3 length: 15 amino acids. CDR1 and CDR2 (germline): SQVTM, ANQGSEA.

This clonotype appeared many times. The gene calls are TRBV29-1 and TRBJ1-2; 10 bases line up with TRBD1. Germline loops: CDR1 SQVTM, CDR2 ANQGSEA. The CDR3 totals 13 residues. Germline trimming cut 4 bases from V and 5 bases from J; bases unmatched to any gene: 4. The CDR3 region is CSVARTGGYGYTF. CDR3 DNA sequence: TGCAGCGTTGCACGGACAGGGGGTTATGGCTACACCTTC.

This clonotype was seen more than once but under ten times. The chain combines TRBV28 with TRBJ2-1; D unclear. This CDR3 comprises 12 residues. Germline V gene data show CDR1 as MDHEN and CDR2 as SYDVKM. V was cut by 3 bases and J by 8 bases, with 8 bases left in between. The CDR3 sequence is CASSFDGHEQFF. The CDR3 DNA reads as TGTGCCAGCAGTTTTGACGGGCATGAGCAGTTCTTC.

This clonotype was seen a single time. The rearrangement joins TRBV5-5 to TRBJ1-2; 7 nucleotides align to TRBD1. The CDR3 is 15 amino acids. CDR1 is SGHKS, CDR2 YYEKEE, per germline (reference sequence). Losses at the gene ends were 7 bases for V and 8 bases for J; bases not matched to a gene: 17. The CDR3 region is CASANRGLTGSGYTF. The CDR3 DNA reads TGTGCCAGCGCGAACCGGGGCCTGACAGGGTCCGGCTACACCTTC.

Details on this clonotype: A much larger clone sits a single nucleotide away, making a read error possible. This chain connects TRBV5-6 to TRBJ1-5, with 7 bases that match TRBD1. The V gene end was trimmed by 1 base and the J gene end by 2 bases; junction bases not matched to a gene: 9. CDR3 size: 17 residues. CDR1 and CDR2 from the germline V gene are SGHDT and YYEEEE. CDR3 amino acids: CASSLLGGFEGNQPQHF. The CDR3 DNA reads TGTGCCAGCAGCTTGTTAGGGGGCTTTGAAGGCAATCAGCCCCAGCATTTT.